The clone carrying this T cell receptor beta chain appeared many times. Its cognate antigen is unknown. Researchers defined stable Graves' hyperthyroidism as no ophthalmopathy progression within 18 months. The PBMCs were sourced from fresh peripheral blood (about 10 ml). This sample is part of a study of T cells in Graves' hyperthyroidism and ophthalmopathy. The CDR3 regions of TCR beta were amplified from RNA transcripts. The TCR CDR3 first-round RT-PCR relied on the HTBI primer set. Using its own MiXCR run on the multiplex PCR reads, TCRdb lists one record per CDR3 protein. The sample includes 600,000 to 900,000 distinct CDR3 sequences, about 15% seen only once; the top ten take under 8.5%. Overall study findings and caveats: Model predictions of ophthalmopathy came a median around 6.5 months before onset.

The V and J ends lost 3 bases and 2 bases respectively, with 7 bases between them. Germline assignment: CDR1 SGHTA and CDR2 FQGNSA. CDR3 length: 14 residues. This rearrangement joins TRBV7-2 to TRBJ2-2; D is unresolved. The receptor comes from a young man with Graves' hyperthyroidism. The specimen sequenced was blood. CDR3: CASSFGINTGELFF. CDR3 DNA sequence: TGTGCCAGCAGCTTTGGGATCAACACCGGGGAGCTGTTTTTT. The complete variable domain, with remaining parts taken from reference TRBV7-2 and TRBJ2-2, reads GAGVSQSPSNKVTEKGKDVELRCDPISGHTALYWYRQSLGQGLEFLIYFQGNSAPDKSGLPSDRFSAERTGGSVSTLTIQRTQQEDSAVYLCASSFGINTGELFFGEGSRLTVL.